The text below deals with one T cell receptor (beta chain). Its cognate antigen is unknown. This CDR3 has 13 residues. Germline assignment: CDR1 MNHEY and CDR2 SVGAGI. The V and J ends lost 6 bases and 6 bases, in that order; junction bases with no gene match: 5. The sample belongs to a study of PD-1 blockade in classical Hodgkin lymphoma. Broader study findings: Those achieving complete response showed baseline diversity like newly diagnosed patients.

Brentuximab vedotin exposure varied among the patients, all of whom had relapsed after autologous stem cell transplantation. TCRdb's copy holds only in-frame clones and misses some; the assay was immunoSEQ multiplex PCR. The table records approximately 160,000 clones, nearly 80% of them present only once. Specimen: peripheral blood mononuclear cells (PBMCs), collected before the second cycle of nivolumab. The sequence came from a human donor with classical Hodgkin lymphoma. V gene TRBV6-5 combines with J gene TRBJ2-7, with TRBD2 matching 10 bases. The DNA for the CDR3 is TGTGCCAGCAGACACCTAGCGGGAGTCGAGCAGTACTTC. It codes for CASRHLAGVEQYF.